This paragraph covers one T cell receptor beta chain sequence. The data belong to a study of T cells after somatic rescue of genetic block. The data were produced by immunoSEQ multiplex PCR, yet TCRdb's version contains in-frame clones alone and is incomplete. The sample shows 80,000 to 90,000 clones, around 90% of them seen only once. V shed 5 bases and J shed 6 bases, with 10 bases lying between them. The CDR3 runs to 13 residues. Per the germline V gene, CDR1 is SGHVS and CDR2 is FNYEAQ. The sequenced sample was peripheral blood mononuclear cells (PBMCs). This TCR was recovered from a woman in her late teens or twenties. The chain uses TRBV7-6 and TRBJ2-2, with no clear D. CDR3 protein: CASSPVVAGELFF. CDR3 DNA: TGTGCCAGCAGCCCGGTGGTTGCCGGGGAGCTGTTTTTT.